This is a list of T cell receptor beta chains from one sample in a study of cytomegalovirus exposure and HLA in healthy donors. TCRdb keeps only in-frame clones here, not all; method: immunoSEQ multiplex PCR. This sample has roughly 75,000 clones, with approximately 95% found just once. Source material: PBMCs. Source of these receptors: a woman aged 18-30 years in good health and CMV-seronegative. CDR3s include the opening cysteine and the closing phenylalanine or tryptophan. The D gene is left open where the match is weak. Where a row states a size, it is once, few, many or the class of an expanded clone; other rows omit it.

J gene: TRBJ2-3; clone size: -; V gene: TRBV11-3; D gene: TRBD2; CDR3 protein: CASSSTGIAGERTDTQYF; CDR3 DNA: TGTGCCAGCAGCTCGACGGGGATAGCGGGAGAAAGAACAGATACGCAGTATTTT
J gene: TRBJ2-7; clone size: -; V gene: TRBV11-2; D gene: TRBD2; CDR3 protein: CASSSPDLAGGPYEQYF; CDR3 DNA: TGTGCCAGCAGCTCCCCGGATCTAGCGGGAGGGCCATACGAGCAGTACTTC
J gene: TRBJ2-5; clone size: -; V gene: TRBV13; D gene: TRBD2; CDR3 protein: CASSREVSETQYF; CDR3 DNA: TGTGCCAGCAGTCGGGAGGTATCCGAGACCCAGTACTTC
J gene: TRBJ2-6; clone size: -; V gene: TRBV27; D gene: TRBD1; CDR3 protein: CASSWTGPAAGANVLTF; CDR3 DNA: TGTGCCAGCAGTTGGACAGGTCCCGCGGCTGGGGCCAACGTCCTGACTTTC
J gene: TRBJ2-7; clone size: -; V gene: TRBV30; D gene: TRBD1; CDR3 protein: CAWSGIKQGVLAYEQYF; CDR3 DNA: TGTGCCTGGAGTGGCATTAAACAGGGGGTTCTAGCCTACGAGCAGTACTTC
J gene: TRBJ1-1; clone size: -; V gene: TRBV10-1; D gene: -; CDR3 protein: CASSEGQTEAFF; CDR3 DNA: TGCGCCAGCAGTGAAGGACAGACTGAAGCTTTCTTT
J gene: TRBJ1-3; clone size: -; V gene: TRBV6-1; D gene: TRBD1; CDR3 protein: CASRVGQVSGNTIYF; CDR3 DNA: TGTGCCAGCAGGGTGGGACAGGTCTCTGGAAACACCATATATTTT
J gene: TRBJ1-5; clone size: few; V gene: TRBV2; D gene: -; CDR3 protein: CASSEWRQGSNQPQHF; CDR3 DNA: TGTGCCAGCAGTGAATGGCGGCAGGGGTCCAATCAGCCCCAGCATTTT
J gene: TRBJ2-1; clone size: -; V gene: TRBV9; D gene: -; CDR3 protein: CASSGAGGTYNEQFF; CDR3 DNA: TGTGCCAGCAGCGGGGCAGGTGGAACCTACAATGAGCAGTTCTTC
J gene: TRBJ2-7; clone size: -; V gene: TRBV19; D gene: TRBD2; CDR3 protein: CASSIKASGRPDSYEQYF; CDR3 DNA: TGTGCCAGTAGTATTAAGGCTAGCGGGAGGCCCGATTCCTACGAGCAGTACTTC
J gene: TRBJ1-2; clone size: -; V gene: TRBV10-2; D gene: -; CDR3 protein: CASTEGGFLDGYTF; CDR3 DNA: TGCGCCAGCACCGAAGGAGGGTTCTTAGATGGCTACACCTTC
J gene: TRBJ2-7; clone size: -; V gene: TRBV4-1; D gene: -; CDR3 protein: CASSQNRFSYEQYF; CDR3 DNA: TGCGCCAGCAGCCAGAACAGGTTCTCCTACGAGCAGTACTTC
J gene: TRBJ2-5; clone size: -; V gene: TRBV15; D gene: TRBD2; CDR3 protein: CATIAAGGGTQETQYF; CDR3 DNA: TGTGCCACCATCGCTGCCGGGGGGGGAACCCAAGAGACCCAGTACTTC
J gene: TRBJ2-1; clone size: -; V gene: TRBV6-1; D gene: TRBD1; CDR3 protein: CASSETGDYNEQFF; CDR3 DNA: TGTGCCAGCAGTGAAACAGGGGACTACAATGAGCAGTTCTTC
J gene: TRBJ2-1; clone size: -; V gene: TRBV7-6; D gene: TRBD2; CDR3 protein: CASSASGTYNEQFF; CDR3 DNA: TGTGCCAGCAGCGCTAGCGGGACCTACAATGAGCAGTTCTTC
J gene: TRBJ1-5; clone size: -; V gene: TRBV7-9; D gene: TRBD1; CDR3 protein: CASSSDRVEPQHF; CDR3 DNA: TGTGCCAGCAGCTCCGACAGGGTTGAGCCCCAGCATTTT
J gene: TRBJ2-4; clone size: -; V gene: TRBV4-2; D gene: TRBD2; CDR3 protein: CASSPRGMGNIQYF; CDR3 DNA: TGTGCCAGCAGCCCGCGGGGGATGGGGAACATTCAGTACTTC
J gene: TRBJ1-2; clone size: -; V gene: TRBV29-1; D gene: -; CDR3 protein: CSVEDLDSANYGYTF; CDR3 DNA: TGCAGCGTTGAAGATTTGGACAGCGCAAACTATGGCTACACCTTC
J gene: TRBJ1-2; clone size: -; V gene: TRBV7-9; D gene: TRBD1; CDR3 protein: CASSLDEGTGDGHGYTF; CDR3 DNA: TGTGCCAGCAGCTTAGACGAGGGGACAGGGGATGGTCATGGCTACACCTTC
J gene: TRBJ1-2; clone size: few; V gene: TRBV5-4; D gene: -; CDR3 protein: CASSSQGQSNYGYTF; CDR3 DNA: TGTGCCAGCAGCTCACAGGGCCAGTCTAACTATGGCTACACCTTC
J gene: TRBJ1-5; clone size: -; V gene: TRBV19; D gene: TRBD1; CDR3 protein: CASSLDRGMGQPQHF; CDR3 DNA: TGTGCCAGTAGCCTGGACAGGGGAATGGGTCAGCCCCAGCATTTT
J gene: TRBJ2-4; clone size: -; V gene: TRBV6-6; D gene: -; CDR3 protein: CASSPPLGLAKNIQYF; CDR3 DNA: TGTGCCAGCAGTCCTCCCCTTGGCCTAGCCAAAAACATTCAGTACTTC
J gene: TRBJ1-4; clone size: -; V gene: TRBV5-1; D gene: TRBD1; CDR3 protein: CASSPGQAVLFF; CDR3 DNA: TGCGCCAGCAGCCCGGGACAGGCAGTGCTGTTTTTT
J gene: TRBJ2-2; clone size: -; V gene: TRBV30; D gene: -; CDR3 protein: CAWSVRVPNTGELFF; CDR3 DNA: TGTGCCTGGAGTGTACGCGTCCCGAACACCGGGGAGCTGTTTTTT
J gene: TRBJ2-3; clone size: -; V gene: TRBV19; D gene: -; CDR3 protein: CASSLLGAGFTDTQYF; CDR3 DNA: TGTGCCAGTAGCCTCCTTGGGGCGGGGTTCACAGATACGCAGTATTTT
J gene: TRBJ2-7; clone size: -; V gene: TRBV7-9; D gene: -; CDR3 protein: CASTTSSYEQYF; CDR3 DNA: TGTGCCAGCACCACATCTTCCTACGAGCAGTACTTC
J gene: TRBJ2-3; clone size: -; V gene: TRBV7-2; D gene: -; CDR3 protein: CASSSGGRRTDTQYF; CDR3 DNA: TGTGCCAGCAGCTCCGGAGGACGGCGCACAGATACGCAGTATTTT
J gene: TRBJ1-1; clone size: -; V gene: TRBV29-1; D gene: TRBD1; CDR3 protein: CSVDRGRNTEAFF; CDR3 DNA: TGCAGCGTTGATAGGGGGCGAAACACTGAAGCTTTCTTT
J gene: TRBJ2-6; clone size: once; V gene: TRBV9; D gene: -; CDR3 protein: CASSVAGLGANVLTF; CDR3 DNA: TGTGCCAGCAGCGTAGCGGGGTTAGGGGCCAACGTCCTGACTTTC
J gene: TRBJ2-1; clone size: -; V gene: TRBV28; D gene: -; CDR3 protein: CASANFGEQFF; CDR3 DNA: TGTGCCAGCGCGAATTTCGGTGAGCAGTTCTTC
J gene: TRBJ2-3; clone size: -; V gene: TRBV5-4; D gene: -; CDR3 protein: CASSLGWTSTDTQYF; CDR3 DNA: TGTGCCAGCAGCTTGGGGTGGACTAGCACAGATACGCAGTATTTT
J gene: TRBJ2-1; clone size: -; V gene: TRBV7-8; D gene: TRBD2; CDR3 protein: CASSPDVAGYNEQFF; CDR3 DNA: TGTGCCAGCAGCCCAGACGTAGCGGGGTACAATGAGCAGTTCTTC
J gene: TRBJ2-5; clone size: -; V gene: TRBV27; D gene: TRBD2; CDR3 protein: CASSFLAGDYQETQYF; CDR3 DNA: TGTGCCAGCAGTTTTCTGGCGGGGGACTACCAAGAGACCCAGTACTTC
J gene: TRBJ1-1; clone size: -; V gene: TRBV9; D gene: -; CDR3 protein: CASSLGHGTEAFF; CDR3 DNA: TGTGCCAGCAGCCTGGGACACGGCACTGAAGCTTTCTTT
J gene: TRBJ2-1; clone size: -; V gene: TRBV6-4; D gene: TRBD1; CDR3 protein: CASTGTALNEQFF; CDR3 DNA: TGTGCCAGCACCGGGACAGCCCTCAATGAGCAGTTCTTC
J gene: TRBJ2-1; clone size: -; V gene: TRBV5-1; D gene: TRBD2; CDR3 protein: CASSLGLAEHEQFF; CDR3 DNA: TGCGCCAGCAGCTTGGGACTAGCGGAACATGAGCAGTTCTTC
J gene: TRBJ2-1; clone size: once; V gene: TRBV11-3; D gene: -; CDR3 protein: CASSDRQVGTNEQFF; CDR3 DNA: TGTGCCAGCAGCGATCGACAGGTAGGGACGAATGAGCAGTTCTTC
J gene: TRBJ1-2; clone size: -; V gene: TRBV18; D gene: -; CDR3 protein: CASSATGVYGYTF; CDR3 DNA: TGTGCCAGCTCAGCCACGGGAGTCTATGGCTACACCTTC
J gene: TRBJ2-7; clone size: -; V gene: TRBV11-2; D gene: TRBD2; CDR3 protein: CASSWGTSGRGSYEQYF; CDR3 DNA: TGTGCCAGCAGCTGGGGGACTAGCGGGAGGGGAAGCTACGAGCAGTACTTC
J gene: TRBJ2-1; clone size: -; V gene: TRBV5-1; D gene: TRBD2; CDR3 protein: CASSLEDPTASGTNNEQFF; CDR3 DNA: TGCGCCAGCAGCTTGGAAGACCCGACGGCTAGCGGGACCAACAATGAGCAGTTCTTC
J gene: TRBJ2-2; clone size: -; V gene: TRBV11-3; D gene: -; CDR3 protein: CASSSGMSGELFF; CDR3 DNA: TGTGCCAGCAGCTCGGGGATGAGCGGGGAGCTGTTTTTT
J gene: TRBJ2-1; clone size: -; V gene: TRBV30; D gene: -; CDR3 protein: CAWSVGGTPGEQFF; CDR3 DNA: TGTGCCTGGAGTGTTGGGGGGACGCCGGGTGAGCAGTTCTTC